This T cell receptor beta chain was identified during a study of T-cell memory formation after mild COVID-19. In the study overall: Clusters were largely donor specific.

CDR1 and CDR2 (germline): LNHDA, SQIVND (reference sequence). The V and J ends lost 4 bases and 7 bases, in that order; junction bases with no gene match: 5. The CDR3 runs to 13 residues. TCRdb itself ran the 5' RACE reads through MiXCR, one entry per CDR3 protein. This sample has 550,000 to 600,000 distinct CDR3 sequences, with roughly 22% found just once. This clonotype was observed a handful of times. The sequence was obtained from an adult woman who had mild COVID-19 (a few samples of this study predate the infection). Cell type and time point are not known. What was sequenced was PBMCs or a T cell subset sorted from them (not recorded which). The V call is TRBV19, the J call TRBJ1-2; 8 bases are a match to TRBD1. In DNA form, the CDR3 reads TGTGCCAGTAGTACAGGGGGCGAGGTTGGCTACACCTTC. Translated, it gives CASSTGGEVGYTF.